This TCR beta chain was identified during a study of cytomegalovirus exposure and HLA in healthy donors. The CDR3 extends over 15 amino acids. In germline, CDR1 is MDHEN, CDR2 SYDVKM. V lost 3 bases and J lost 3; bases outside the gene matches: 7. PCR involved 60 Vbeta and 13 Jbeta primers. Assay used: immunoSEQ multiplex PCR; TCRdb lists only in-frame clones, some missing. The table for this sample gives 200,000 to 250,000 clones. The sequence came from a girl aged 2-10 years in good health and CMV-seropositive. J is TRBJ2-5 and V is TRBV28; 7 bases match TRBD1. The sequenced sample was PBMCs. CDR3 coding DNA: TGTGCCAGCAGTTTTCGGGACAGTTACAAAGAGACCCAGTACTTC. This sequence encodes CASSFRDSYKETQYF.